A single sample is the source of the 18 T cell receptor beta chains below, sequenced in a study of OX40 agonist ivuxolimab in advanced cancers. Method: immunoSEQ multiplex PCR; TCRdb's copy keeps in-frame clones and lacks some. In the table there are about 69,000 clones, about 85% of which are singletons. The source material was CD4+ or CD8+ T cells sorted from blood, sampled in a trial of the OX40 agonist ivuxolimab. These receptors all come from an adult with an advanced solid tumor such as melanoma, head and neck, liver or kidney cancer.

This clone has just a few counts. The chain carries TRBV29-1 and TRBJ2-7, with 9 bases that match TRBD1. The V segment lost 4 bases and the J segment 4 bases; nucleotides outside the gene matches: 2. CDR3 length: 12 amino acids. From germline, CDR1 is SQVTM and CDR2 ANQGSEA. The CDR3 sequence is CSVGDRVYEQYF. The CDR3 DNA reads TGCAGCGTTGGGGACAGGGTTTACGAGCAGTACTTC.

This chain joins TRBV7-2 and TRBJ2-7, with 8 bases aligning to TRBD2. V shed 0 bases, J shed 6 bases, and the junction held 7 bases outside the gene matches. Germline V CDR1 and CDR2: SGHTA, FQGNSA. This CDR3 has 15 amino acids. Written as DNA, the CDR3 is TGTGCCAGCAGCTTAGCTCGGGGGGGGATCATCGAGCAGTACTTC. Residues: CASSLARGGIIEQYF. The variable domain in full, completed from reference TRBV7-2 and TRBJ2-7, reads GAGVSQSPSNKVTEKGKDVELRCDPISGHTALYWYRQSLGQGLEFLIYFQGNSAPDKSGLPSDRFSAERTGGSVSTLTIQRTQQEDSAVYLCASSLARGGIIEQYFGPGTRLTVT.

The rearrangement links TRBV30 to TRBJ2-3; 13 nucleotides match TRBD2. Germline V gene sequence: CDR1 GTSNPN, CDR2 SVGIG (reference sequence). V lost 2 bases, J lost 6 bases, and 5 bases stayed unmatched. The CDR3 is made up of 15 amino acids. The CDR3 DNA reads TGTGCCTGGAGTAAGACTAGCGGGGGGAGGGATACGCAGTATTTT. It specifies CAWSKTSGGRDTQYF.

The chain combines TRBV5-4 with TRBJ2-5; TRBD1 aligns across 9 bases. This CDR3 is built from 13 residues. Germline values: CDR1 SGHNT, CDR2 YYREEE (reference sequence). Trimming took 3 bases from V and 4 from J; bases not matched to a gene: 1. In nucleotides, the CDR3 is TGTGCCAGCAGCTCGGGACAGGGAGAGACCCAGTACTTC. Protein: CASSSGQGETQYF.

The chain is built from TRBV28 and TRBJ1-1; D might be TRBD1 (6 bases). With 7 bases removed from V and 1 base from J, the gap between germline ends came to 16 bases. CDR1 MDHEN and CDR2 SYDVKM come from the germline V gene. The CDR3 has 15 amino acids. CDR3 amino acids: CASILGGETNTEAFF. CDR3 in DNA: TGTGCCAGCATATTAGGGGGAGAGACGAACACTGAAGCTTTCTTT.

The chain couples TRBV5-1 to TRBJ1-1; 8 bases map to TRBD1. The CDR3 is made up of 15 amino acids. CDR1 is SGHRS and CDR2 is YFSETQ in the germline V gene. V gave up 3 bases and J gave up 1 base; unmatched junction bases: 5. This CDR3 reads CASSWGTGPNTEAFF. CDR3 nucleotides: TGCGCCAGCAGCTGGGGGACAGGCCCGAACACTGAAGCTTTCTTT.

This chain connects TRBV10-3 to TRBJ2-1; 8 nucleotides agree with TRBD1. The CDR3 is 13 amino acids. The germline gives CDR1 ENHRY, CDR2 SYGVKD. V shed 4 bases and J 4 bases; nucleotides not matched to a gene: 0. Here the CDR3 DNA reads TGTGCCATCAGTGGACAGGGGTACAATGAGCAGTTCTTC. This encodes CAISGQGYNEQFF.

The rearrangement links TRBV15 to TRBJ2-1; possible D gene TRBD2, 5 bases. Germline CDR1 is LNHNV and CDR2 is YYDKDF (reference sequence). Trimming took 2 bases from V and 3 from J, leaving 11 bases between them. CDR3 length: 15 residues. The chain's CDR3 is CATSRYPGNYNEQFF. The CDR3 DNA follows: TGTGCCACCAGCAGATATCCCGGGAACTACAATGAGCAGTTCTTC.

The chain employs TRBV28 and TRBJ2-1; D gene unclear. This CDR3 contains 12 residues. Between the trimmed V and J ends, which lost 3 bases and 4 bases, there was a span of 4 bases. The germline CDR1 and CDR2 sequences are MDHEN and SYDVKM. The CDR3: CASSFGYNEQFF. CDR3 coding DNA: TGTGCCAGCAGTTTCGGTTACAATGAGCAGTTCTTC.

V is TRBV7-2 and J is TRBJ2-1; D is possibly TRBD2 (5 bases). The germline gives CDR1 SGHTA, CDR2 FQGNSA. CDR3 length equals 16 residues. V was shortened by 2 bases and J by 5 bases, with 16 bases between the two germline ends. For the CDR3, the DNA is TGTGCCAGCAGCTTAAGTCGGACTCGTCGGGACAATGAGCAGTTCTTC. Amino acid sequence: CASSLSRTRRDNEQFF. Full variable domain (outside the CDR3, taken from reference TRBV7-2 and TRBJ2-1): GAGVSQSPSNKVTEKGKDVELRCDPISGHTALYWYRQSLGQGLEFLIYFQGNSAPDKSGLPSDRFSAERTGGSVSTLTIQRTQQEDSAVYLCASSLSRTRRDNEQFFGPGTRLTVL.

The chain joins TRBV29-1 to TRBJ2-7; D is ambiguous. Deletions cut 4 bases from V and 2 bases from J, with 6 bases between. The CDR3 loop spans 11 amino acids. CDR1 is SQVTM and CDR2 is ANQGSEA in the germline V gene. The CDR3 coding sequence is TGCAGCGTTGTGGGTACCTACGAGCAGTACTTC. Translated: CSVVGTYEQYF.

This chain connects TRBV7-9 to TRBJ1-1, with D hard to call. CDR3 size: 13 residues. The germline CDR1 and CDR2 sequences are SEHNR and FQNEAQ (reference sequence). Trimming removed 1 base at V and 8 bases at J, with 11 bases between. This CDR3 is CASSLVERREAFF. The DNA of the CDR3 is TGTGCCAGCAGCTTAGTTGAACGCAGAGAAGCTTTCTTT.

CDR3 loop: CASSRTWITEAFF. DNA for the CDR3: TGTGCCAGTAGTAGGACATGGATCACTGAAGCTTTCTTT. The V call is TRBV19, the J call TRBJ1-1; TRBD1 might be the D (5 bases). Trimming left V 4 bases short and J 4 bases short, with 10 bases between. The V gene's germline CDR1 is LNHDA and CDR2 SQIVND (reference sequence). The CDR3 runs 13 residues.

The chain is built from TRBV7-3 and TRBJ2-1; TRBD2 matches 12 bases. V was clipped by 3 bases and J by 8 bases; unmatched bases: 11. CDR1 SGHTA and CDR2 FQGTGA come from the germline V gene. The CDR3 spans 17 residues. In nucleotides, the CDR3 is TGTGCCAGCAGCTTGCTTAAGACTAGCGGGGGAAGGGATGAGCAGTTCTTC. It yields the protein CASSLLKTSGGRDEQFF.

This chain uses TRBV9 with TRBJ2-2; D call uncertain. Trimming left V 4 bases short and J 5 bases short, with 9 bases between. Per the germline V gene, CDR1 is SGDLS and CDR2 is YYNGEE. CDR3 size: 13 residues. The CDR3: CASSPGITGELFF. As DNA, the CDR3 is TGTGCCAGCAGCCCCGGAATTACCGGGGAGCTGTTTTTT.

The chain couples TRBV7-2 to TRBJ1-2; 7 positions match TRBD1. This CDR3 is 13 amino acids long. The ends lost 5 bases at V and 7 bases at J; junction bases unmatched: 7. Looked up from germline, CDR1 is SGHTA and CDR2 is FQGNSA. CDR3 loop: CASSARQGGGYTF. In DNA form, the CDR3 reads TGTGCCAGCAGCGCGAGACAGGGTGGTGGCTACACCTTC.

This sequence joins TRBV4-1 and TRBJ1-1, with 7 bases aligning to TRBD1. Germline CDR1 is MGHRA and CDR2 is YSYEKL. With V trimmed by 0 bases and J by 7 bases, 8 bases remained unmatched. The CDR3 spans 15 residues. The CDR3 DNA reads TGCGCCAGCAGCCAAGAAGGGGGCAGGGGGGTTGAAGCTTTCTTT. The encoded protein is CASSQEGGRGVEAFF.

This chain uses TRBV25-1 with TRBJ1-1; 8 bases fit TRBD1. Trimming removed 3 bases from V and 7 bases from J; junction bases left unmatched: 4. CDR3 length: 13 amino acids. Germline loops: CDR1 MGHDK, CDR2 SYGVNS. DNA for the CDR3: TGTGCCAGCAGTGAGGGGGACAGGATTGAAGCTTTCTTT. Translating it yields CASSEGDRIEAFF.